Following are 8 T cell receptor beta chains from one sample sequenced in a study of T cells in Graves' hyperthyroidism and ophthalmopathy. RNA transcripts were the template for amplifying TCR beta CDR3 regions. An initial round of RT-PCR targeting the TCR CDR3 relied on the HTBI primer set. One entry per CDR3 protein, called by TCRdb with MiXCR from the multiplex PCR reads. Of a few hundred thousand distinct CDR3 sequences listed, 46% are singletons. The sequenced material came from peripheral blood or thyroid tissue (not recorded which). The receptors derive from an adult woman with Graves' disease, either hyperthyroidism or ophthalmopathy (not recorded which).

The V and J genes are TRBV24-1 and TRBJ1-5; 7 bases line up with TRBD1. The V segment lost 2 bases and the J segment 4 bases; nucleotides outside the gene matches: 10. Per germline, CDR1 KGHDR and CDR2 SFDVKD. The CDR3 covers 17 residues. CDR3 sequence reads: CATSDSRRQGGNQPQHF. The CDR3 DNA reads TGTGCCACCAGTGATTCGAGAAGACAGGGAGGTAATCAGCCCCAGCATTTT.

At least ten counts were recorded for this clonotype. The V and J genes are TRBV13 and TRBJ1-1; maybe TRBD1 (5 bases). The CDR3 runs 13 residues. V lost 7 bases to trimming and J lost 1 base, with 10 bases between them. Germline values: CDR1 PRHDT, CDR2 FYEKMQ (reference sequence). CDR3 loop: CASTQGPNTEAFF. For the CDR3, the DNA is TGTGCCAGCACCCAGGGCCCGAACACTGAAGCTTTCTTT.

The chain links TRBV2 to TRBJ1-5, with 8 bases lining up with TRBD1. V gave up 6 bases and J gave up 5 bases; unmatched junction bases: 6. The CDR3 runs 14 residues. Germline lookup yields CDR1 SNHLY and CDR2 FYNNEI. The CDR3 DNA sequence: TGTGCCAGCAGGAGGGGGACAGGAGATCAGCCCCAGCATTTT. Its translation: CASRRGTGDQPQHF.

This clonotype was recorded at least ten times. The CDR3 coding sequence is TGCAGCGTGGAGGAGACCCAGTACTTC. It encodes CSVEETQYF. This chain joins TRBV29-1 and TRBJ2-5; unclear D gene. Between the trimmed V and J ends, which lost 6 bases and 5 bases, there was a span of 4 bases. Germline CDR1 SQVTM, CDR2 ANQGSEA. CDR3 length: 9 amino acids. Full variable domain (rest looked up from reference TRBV29-1 and TRBJ2-5): SAVISQKPSRDICQRGTSLTIQCQVDSQVTMMFWYRQQPGQSLTLIATANQGSEATYESGFVIDKFPISRPNLTFSTLTVSNMSPEDSSIYLCSVEETQYFGPGTRLLVL.

As regards this clonotype: A clone one base away is much larger, so this may be a read error. J is TRBJ1-5 and V is TRBV10-3, with TRBD1 as a possible D gene (6 bases). This CDR3 has 12 residues. The germline gives CDR1 ENHRY, CDR2 SYGVKD. V was shortened by 7 bases and J by 10 bases, with 14 bases between the two germline ends. CDR3 nucleotides: TGTGCCATCAAGGGGGGCCAGGGTCCCCAGCATTTT. Its protein is CAIKGGQGPQHF.

The chain is built from TRBV20-1 and TRBJ2-7; D is undetermined. V was cut by 5 bases and J by 6 bases, with 11 bases left in between. The CDR3 contains 11 residues. Germline V gives CDR1 DFQATT, CDR2 SNEGSKA (reference sequence). This CDR3 is CSAYPGREQYF. The CDR3 coding sequence is TGCAGTGCTTACCCGGGCCGCGAGCAGTACTTC.

This clonotype was counted many times. The genes are TRBV3-2 and TRBJ1-1. TRBV3-2 is a pseudogene segment. The CDR3 is 13 residues long. CDR3 sequence reads: CASSRDGGTEAFF. In DNA form, the CDR3 reads TGTGCCAGCAGCCGGGACGGCGGCACTGAAGCTTTCTTT.

Regarding this clonotype: A read error is possible here, since a much larger clone lies one base away. V and J are TRBV7-9 and TRBJ1-6, with D possibly being TRBD1 (5 bases). The germline V gene has CDR1 SEHNR and CDR2 FQNEAQ (reference sequence). This CDR3 contains 14 residues. DNA for the CDR3: TGTGCCAGCAGTGTGCAGGGTCAGGGTTCACCCCCCCACTTT. Translating it yields CASSVQGQGSPPHF.